Sequencing of this T cell receptor (beta chain) was carried out in a study of human T cells and chemical hapten exposure. Study-wide points: There were significantly more large CDR3 similarity clusters among expanded TCRs than among controls.

The study used a library that attached unique molecular identifiers to individual cDNA molecules. A single record per CDR3 protein comes from TCRdb applying MiXCR to the RACE reads. Here the sample spans approximately 60,000 distinct CDR3 sequences, about 11% being singletons. This clonotype was found many times. What it binds is unknown. The time point is: pre-sensitization, week 0. Treatment described: therapeutic diphenylcyclopropenone sensitization with weekly scalp DPC. The sequenced sample was whole blood, obtained in connection with sensitization to the hapten diphenylcyclopropenone (DPC). This TCR was recovered from a woman between 40 and 50 years old with alopecia areata. Some clones in this sample may be carry-over from other donors' samples.

CDR3 in amino acids: CASSLAFSLEGNEQYF. The DNA of the CDR3 is TGCGCCAGCAGCTTGGCCTTCAGTCTGGAGGGCAACGAGCAGTACTTC. This chain joins TRBV5-1 and TRBJ2-7; maybe TRBD2 (6 bases). This CDR3 spans 16 amino acids. CDR1 and CDR2 (germline): SGHRS, YFSETQ. Between the trimmed V and J ends, which lost 0 bases and 5 bases, there was a span of 18 bases.